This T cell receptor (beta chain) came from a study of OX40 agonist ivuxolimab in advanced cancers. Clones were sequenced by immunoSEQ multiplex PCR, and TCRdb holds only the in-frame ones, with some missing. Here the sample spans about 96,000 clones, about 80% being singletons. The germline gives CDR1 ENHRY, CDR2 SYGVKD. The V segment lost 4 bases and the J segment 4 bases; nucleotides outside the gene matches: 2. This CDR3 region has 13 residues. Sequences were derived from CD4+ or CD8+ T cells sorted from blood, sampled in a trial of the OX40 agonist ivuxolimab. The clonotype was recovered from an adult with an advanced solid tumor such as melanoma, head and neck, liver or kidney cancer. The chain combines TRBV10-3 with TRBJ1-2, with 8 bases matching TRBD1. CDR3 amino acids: CAISADRGYGYTF. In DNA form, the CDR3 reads TGTGCCATCAGTGCTGACAGGGGCTATGGCTACACCTTC.